The 10 T cell receptor beta chains reported below all come from one sample, sequenced in a study of blood T cell repertoires in COVID-19 (dated by TCRdb to between 2020 and 2021). Library method: the immunoSEQ multiplex PCR assay. In its TCRdb copy, this immuneACCESS table keeps in-frame sequences only and misses some clones. Where compared with another copy, unresolved V genes explain less than half of these, and the others have no known cause. In all, the sample holds fewer than 400,000 clones, and roughly 86% of those were seen once. The ten largest clonotypes hold about 1.7% of the sample. Sequencing was performed on PBMCs or T cells enriched from blood (not recorded which). The source is a young woman who had recovered from COVID-19.

A word on this clone: A junction end diverges from the germline sequence, so it may reflect a read error. The J gene is TRBJ2-3, the V gene TRBV7-7; 7 nucleotides agree with TRBD2. Germline V lookup: CDR1 SSHAT, CDR2 FNYEAQ (reference sequence). CDR3 length: 17 residues. The CDR3 bases are TGTGCTAGCAGCTTATATTCCCTAGCGGACATCACAGATACGCAGTATTTT. It codes for CASSLYSLADITDTQYF.

The gene calls are TRBV5-4 and TRBJ2-1, with 8 bases lining up with TRBD2. The CDR3 runs to 16 residues. Trimming removed 6 bases from V and 4 bases from J; junction bases left unmatched: 12. The V gene's germline CDR1 is SGHNT and CDR2 YYREEE (reference sequence). CDR3 sequence (DNA): TGTGCCAGCAACCCACGCGGGCTAGCGGGTTACAATGAGCAGTTCTTC. Encoded protein: CASNPRGLAGYNEQFF.

As concerns this clone: Additional DNA sequences in this sample encode the identical CDR3. The rearrangement links TRBV18 to TRBJ1-2, with 9 nucleotides matching TRBD1. This CDR3 spans 14 amino acids. Germline CDR1 and CDR2: KGHSH and LQKENI. V was pared by 2 bases and J by 4 bases, with 2 bases of the junction left unmatched. This chain's CDR3 is CASSPGQGTYGYTF. As DNA, the CDR3 is TGTGCCAGCTCACCAGGACAGGGGACCTATGGCTACACCTTC.

The V call is TRBV5-6, the J call TRBJ1-2, with 7 bases aligning to TRBD1. Germline V lookup: CDR1 SGHDT, CDR2 YYEEEE. The CDR3 loop spans 14 amino acids. Germline trimming cut 4 bases from V and 4 bases from J; bases unmatched to any gene: 7. The CDR3 nucleotides read TGTGCCAGCAGCACCCGACAGGGCGGCTATGGCTACACCTTC. Its translation is CASSTRQGGYGYTF.

The chain uses TRBV3-1 (or the pseudogene TRBV3-2) and TRBJ1-2; no reliable D call. The CDR3 runs to 13 residues. V lost 4 bases, J lost 2 bases, and 8 bases lay in between. Germline V lookup: CDR1 LGHDT, CDR2 YNNKEL (reference sequence). For the CDR3, the DNA is TGTGCCAGCAGCCGAGGACTAAACTATGGCTACACCTTC. Its protein product is CASSRGLNYGYTF.

The rearrangement links TRBV5-1 to TRBJ2-7, with 14 bases that match TRBD2. CDR3 length equals 15 residues. Germline V gene lookup returns CDR1 SGHRS and CDR2 YFSETQ. Losses at the gene ends were 3 bases for V and 11 bases for J; bases not matched to a gene: 10. CDR3 bases: TGCGCCAGCAGCTATATGGGACTAGCGGGAGATCGGGAGTACTTC. Its protein is CASSYMGLAGDREYF. Full variable domain (remainder filled in from reference TRBV5-1 and TRBJ2-7): KAGVTQTPRYLIKTRGQQVTLSCSPISGHRSVSWYQQTPGQGLQFLFEYFSETQRNKGNFPGRFSGRQFSNSRSEMNVSTLELGDSALYLCASSYMGLAGDREYFGPGTRLTVT.

The V and J genes are TRBV6-2 or TRBV6-3 and TRBJ2-1; 8 positions agree with TRBD2. V lost 7 bases and J lost 7; bases outside the gene matches: 9. Per the germline V gene, CDR1 is MNHEY and CDR2 is SVGEGT. The CDR3 is 14 amino acids. The CDR3 spells CASIPRLARNEQFF. The CDR3 coding sequence is TGTGCCAGCATCCCGAGACTAGCGAGAAATGAGCAGTTCTTC.

The genes are TRBV13 and TRBJ1-6, with D possibly being TRBD1 (5 bases). The germline V and J ends were trimmed by 1 base and 2 bases, with 12 bases remaining between them. The CDR3 runs to 17 residues. In germline, CDR1 is PRHDT, CDR2 FYEKMQ (reference sequence). DNA of the CDR3: TGTGCCAGCAGCTTAGTTAGGAGGGACCCCTATAATTCACCCCTCCACTTT. It yields the protein CASSLVRRDPYNSPLHF.

The rearrangement links TRBV13 to TRBJ2-2; weak D call: TRBD2 (6 bases). V was shortened by 5 bases and J by 1 base, with 11 bases between the two germline ends. This CDR3 contains 15 residues. CDR1 and CDR2 (germline): PRHDT, FYEKMQ (reference sequence). CDR3 DNA sequence: TGTGCCAGCAGCCCCGCAGCGGGGAACACCGGGGAGCTGTTTTTT. Amino acids: CASSPAAGNTGELFF.

This clone was detected once. The chain recombines TRBV4-2 with TRBJ1-1, with 12 bases fitting TRBD1. The J segment lost 4 bases and the V segment lost 4 bases, leaving 7 bases of the junction unmatched. Germline V lookup: CDR1 LGHNA, CDR2 YNFKEQ. The CDR3 totals 16 residues. CDR3 region: CASSPRDRGPGTEAFF. In DNA, the CDR3 is TGTGCCAGCAGCCCTCGGGACAGGGGGCCGGGCACTGAAGCTTTCTTT.